Described below is a single T cell receptor (beta chain) sequence and its context. This sample is part of a study of blood T cell repertoires in COVID-19. Study-level information: Some COVID-19 samples were acute and others convalescent; all came from the United States, Italy and Spain. T cells, B-cell-depleted T cells, or PBMCs provided the cDNA or gDNA that served as material.

The V gene lost 0 bases and the J gene lost 2 bases, with 15 bases spanning the gap. The CDR3 runs 17 residues. Germline-derived CDR1 and CDR2 are SGHRS and YFSETQ. As processed by the authors: Quantification of nucleated cells was approximated via reference gene primer amplification. Sequencing was performed with immunoSEQ multiplex PCR; in TCRdb, only in-frame clones are kept and a portion is missing. From that table come the V and J calls and clone size; the DNA was used to work out D and trimming. The sample records 200,000 to 250,000 clones, about nine tenths being singletons. Sequenced input: peripheral blood. The chain has TRBV5-1 and TRBJ1-3; TRBD1 is a possible D gene (5 bases). This sequence originates from a man in his 60s who had recovered from COVID-19. In DNA form, the CDR3 reads TGCGCCAGCAGCTTGGAGGGCCAGGGACTAACTGGAAACACCATATATTTT. Amino acids: CASSLEGQGLTGNTIYF.